Listed here is a single TCR beta chain. The data originate from a study of blood T cell repertoires in COVID-19. Study in general: Sites in the United States, Italy and Spain provided acute and convalescent COVID-19 samples. T cells, B-cell-depleted T cells, or PBMCs provided the cDNA or gDNA that served as material.

Unmatched junction bases numbered 4, after V lost 6 bases and J lost 2 bases. There are 14 residues in the CDR3. From germline, CDR1 is MNHEY and CDR2 SVGAGI. In the authors' workflow: From reference gene primer amplification, estimates of nucleated cell counts were derived. Repertoires were generated with immunoSEQ multiplex PCR, while TCRdb's copy carries only in-frame clones and drops some. V and J calls and clone size are copied from that table; D and trimming were computed from the DNA. The sample lists around 99,000 clones, 88% occurring once. J is TRBJ2-1 and V is TRBV6-5; 7 bases match TRBD2. Sample: peripheral blood. This TCR derives from a man aged 50 to 60 with active or convalescent COVID-19. The CDR3 coding sequence is TGTGCCAGCAGGTGGGAGGGCCCCTACAATGAGCAGTTCTTC. Its translation: CASRWEGPYNEQFF.